The entry that follows covers one TCR beta chain sequence. The data originate from a study of blood T cell repertoires in COVID-19. Overall study: Samples taken during acute and convalescent COVID-19 were collected in the United States, Italy and Spain. The cDNA or gDNA used as material had been derived from T cells, B-cell-depleted T cells, or PBMCs.

In the original workflow: Amplified reference gene primers provided the basis for estimating nucleated cell counts. Clones were read by immunoSEQ multiplex PCR, and TCRdb kept only the in-frame ones, dropping some. From that table come the V and J calls and clone size; the DNA was used to work out D and trimming. The sample holds approximately 17,000 clones, 87% seen once. CDR3 length: 14 residues. Per the germline V gene, CDR1 is MNHEY and CDR2 is SMNVEV (reference sequence). Trimming cost V 2 bases and J 4 bases, with 8 bases left between them. The receptor's source is a human donor in a cohort sampled during active COVID-19. The sequenced material came from peripheral blood. J is TRBJ2-2 and V is TRBV27; D is ambiguous. CDR3 sequence: CASSLRGVTGELFF. The CDR3 bases are TGTGCCAGCAGTTTACGAGGAGTCACCGGGGAGCTGTTTTTT.